This T cell receptor beta chain was found in a study of STAT5B mutations in CD4+ large granular lymphocyte leukemia. Findings and limits, study-wide: Without putative leukemic clones, patient CD4-sorted repertoires remained more clonal than healthy CD4+ repertoires.

Sequencing was at survey level. The method was immunoSEQ multiplex PCR; TCRdb's version includes in-frame clones alone and lacks a portion of them. The sample consists of roughly 34,000 clones, 76% of them appearing once. The CDR3 is 17 residues long. On this clone: Its specificity is not known.

The chain uses TRBV21-1 and TRBJ1-5. TRBV21-1 is shown as a pseudogene. This clonotype was sampled from a human donor in good health. The specimen was CD4+ T cells from blood buffy coats. CDR3 in DNA: TGTGCCAGCAGCAAAGACCCGGGCGAACGGGGCAATCAGCCCCAGCATTTT. Its translation: CASSKDPGERGNQPQHF.